These 20 T cell receptor beta chains share one sample of origin, sequenced in a study of blood T cell repertoires in COVID-19. TCRdb's table, derived via immunoSEQ multiplex PCR, lists solely in-frame clones and lacks some. The data contain some 300,000 clones, 70% to 90% of them singletons. Material: PBMCs or T cells enriched from blood (not recorded which). The receptors originated from a woman aged 55-69 years in a cohort exposed to, infected with or recovered from COVID-19 (not recorded which).

J is TRBJ1-1 and V is TRBV11-2; 7 bases are shared with TRBD1. V dropped 5 bases and J dropped 10; count of bases not matched to a gene: 7. The CDR3 totals 12 residues. Germline V gene data show CDR1 as SGHAT and CDR2 as FQNNGV. The CDR3 here is CASSRQGYSAFF. The CDR3 coding sequence is TGTGCCAGCAGCCGACAGGGATATTCAGCTTTCTTT.

The sample holds a few counts of this clone. This chain connects TRBV18 to TRBJ2-5; 7 bases are shared with TRBD2. Germline V CDR1 and CDR2: KGHSH, LQKENI. V shed 3 bases, J shed 4 bases, and the junction held 5 bases outside the gene matches. The CDR3 totals 14 residues. In DNA, the CDR3 is TGTGCCAGCTCACCCGGTAGCGGGCGAGAGACCCAGTACTTC. Encoded protein: CASSPGSGRETQYF.

The chain combines TRBV15 with TRBJ2-1, with 9 nucleotides matching TRBD2. Trimming cost V 6 bases and J 4 bases; bases outside gene matches: 10. Germline V gives CDR1 LNHNV, CDR2 YYDKDF (reference sequence). The CDR3 has 16 amino acids. The chain's CDR3 is CATSEEREVPYNEQFF. The DNA of the CDR3 is TGTGCCACCAGTGAGGAGCGGGAGGTCCCTTACAATGAGCAGTTCTTC.

The rearrangement joins TRBV3-1 (or the pseudogene TRBV3-2) to TRBJ1-6; no clear D gene. In germline, CDR1 is LGHDT, CDR2 YNNKEL (reference sequence). The V end was cut by 0 bases, the J end by 3 bases, with 15 bases between. This CDR3 is 18 amino acids long. CDR3 DNA sequence: TGTGCCAGCAGCCAAGATCAAGGCTACACGGGCTATAATTCACCCCTCCACTTT. The encoded protein is CASSQDQGYTGYNSPLHF.

The rearrangement links TRBV28 to TRBJ1-4; D is ambiguous. CDR3 length: 15 amino acids. V gave up 3 bases and J gave up 5 bases, with 13 bases separating them. Per the germline V gene, CDR1 is MDHEN and CDR2 is SYDVKM. CDR3 sequence: CASSFSPPRNEKLFF. The CDR3 DNA reads as TGTGCCAGCAGTTTCTCTCCCCCTCGGAATGAAAAACTGTTTTTT. The entire variable domain, with the rest obtained from reference TRBV28 and TRBJ1-4, is as follows: DVKVTQSSRYLVKRTGEKVFLECVQDMDHENMFWYRQDPGLGLRLIYFSYDVKMKEKGDIPEGYSVSREKKERFSLILESASTNQTSMYLCASSFSPPRNEKLFFGSGTQLSVL.

The genes are TRBV6-5 and TRBJ2-1, with 9 bases fitting TRBD1. Germline-derived CDR1 and CDR2 are MNHEY and SVGAGI. The CDR3 runs to 14 residues. Losses at the gene ends were 6 bases for V and 7 bases for J; bases not matched to a gene: 7. CDR3 sequence (DNA): TGTGCCAGCAGCTGGACAGGGGAAATAAATGAGCAGTTCTTC. Translation gives CASSWTGEINEQFF.

V usage is TRBV28 and J usage is TRBJ1-2; D is possibly TRBD1 (5 bases). Trimming pared 2 bases from V and 6 bases from J, leaving 19 bases between. Germline assignment: CDR1 MDHEN and CDR2 SYDVKM. This CDR3 spans 16 amino acids. The CDR3 DNA sequence: TGTGCCAGCAGTTTAATTGCAAGGGAGGGGTTCGATGGCTACACCTTC. Its translation: CASSLIAREGFDGYTF.

The genes are TRBV6-5 and TRBJ2-5; TRBD2 is a possible D gene (5 bases). Trimming stripped 2 bases from V and 5 bases from J, with 12 bases between. This CDR3 is built from 14 residues. Germline CDR1 and CDR2: MNHEY and SVGAGI. DNA of the CDR3: TGTGCCAGCAGTTACGACGGAGGTCAGGAGACCCAGTACTTC. As protein: CASSYDGGQETQYF.

This clone was counted a single time. The rearrangement links TRBV27 to TRBJ2-1, with TRBD2 as a possible D gene (5 bases). This CDR3 comprises 18 residues. Germline CDR1 is MNHEY and CDR2 is SMNVEV (reference sequence). Trimming cost V 4 bases and J 5 bases, with 24 bases left between them. The CDR3 sequence: CASSSVRKSGFGNNEQFF. As DNA, the CDR3 is TGTGCCAGCAGTTCGGTTAGGAAGAGTGGGTTCGGGAACAATGAGCAGTTCTTC.

The rearrangement links TRBV5-1 to TRBJ1-1; the D is unclear. The CDR3 covers 16 residues. CDR1 SGHRS and CDR2 YFSETQ come from the germline V gene. Deletions cut 0 bases from V and 1 base from J, with 13 bases between. CDR3 protein: CASSLVPGPANTEAFF. DNA of the CDR3: TGCGCCAGCAGCTTGGTTCCTGGGCCAGCGAACACTGAAGCTTTCTTT.

CDR3 sequence reads: CASSFRTGSDEQYF. For the CDR3, the DNA is TGTGCCAGCAGCTTTAGAACAGGGTCGGACGAGCAGTACTTC. This chain joins TRBV5-4 and TRBJ2-7; tentative D call: TRBD1 (6 bases). With 2 bases removed from V and 5 bases from J, the gap between germline ends came to 14 bases. Per the germline V gene, CDR1 is SGHNT and CDR2 is YYREEE (reference sequence). The CDR3 extends over 14 amino acids.

This clone was observed a few times. The chain joins TRBV4-1 to TRBJ2-1; TRBD1 agrees at 8 bases. The germline gives CDR1 MGHRA, CDR2 YSYEKL. The CDR3 runs 15 residues. V shed 4 bases, J shed 7 bases, and the junction held 9 bases outside the gene matches. The CDR3 protein is CASSRGQGRRNEQFF. DNA of the CDR3: TGCGCCAGCAGCCGAGGACAGGGACGGAGGAATGAGCAGTTCTTC.

The chain couples TRBV11-2 to TRBJ2-7; 10 bases fit TRBD2. Per germline, CDR1 SGHAT and CDR2 FQNNGV. The CDR3 length is 16 residues. The V gene end was trimmed by 0 bases and the J gene end by 2 bases; junction bases not matched to a gene: 4. The CDR3 sequence is CASSLDGGTSAYEQYF. The CDR3 DNA is TGTGCCAGCAGCTTAGATGGGGGGACTAGCGCCTACGAGCAGTACTTC.

The rearrangement uses TRBV11-2 and TRBJ2-7; 9 bases agree with TRBD1. V shed 0 bases and J 6 bases; nucleotides not matched to a gene: 6. Germline assignment: CDR1 SGHAT and CDR2 FQNNGV. The CDR3 length is 15 residues. CDR3: CASSLETGGGSEQYF. Here the CDR3 DNA reads TGTGCCAGCAGCTTAGAGACAGGGGGAGGGAGCGAGCAGTACTTC.

The table lists this clone with a few counts. This rearrangement joins TRBV14 to TRBJ2-7; 9 bases fit TRBD1. The CDR3 has 14 amino acids. Germline trimming cut 4 bases from V and 3 bases from J; bases unmatched to any gene: 4. Germline assignment: CDR1 SGHDN and CDR2 FVKESK. DNA for the CDR3: TGTGCCAGCAGCCTGCTGACAGGGGGCTACGAGCAGTACTTC. It codes for CASSLLTGGYEQYF.

This clone occurred once. This chain joins TRBV5-4 and TRBJ2-5, with D possibly being TRBD1 (5 bases). Deletions cut 7 bases from V and 5 bases from J, with 24 bases between. Germline loops: CDR1 SGHNT, CDR2 YYREEE (reference sequence). The CDR3 has 16 amino acids. The CDR3 coding sequence is TGTGCCAGCCATCCGGCCGGCAGGGCCCCGACGGAGACCCAGTACTTC. Translated: CASHPAGRAPTETQYF.

This chain joins TRBV7-9 and TRBJ2-7; tentative D call: TRBD1 (6 bases). V was cut by 3 bases and J by 4 bases, with 16 bases left in between. The CDR3 covers 15 residues. Germline-derived CDR1 and CDR2 are SEHNR and FQNEAQ (reference sequence). As DNA, the CDR3 is TGTGCCAGCAGCTTTTTAGGGGTGGGGGCATACGAGCAGTACTTC. It specifies CASSFLGVGAYEQYF.

V and J are TRBV28 and TRBJ1-3, with TRBD1 matching over 10 bases. The CDR3 consists of 15 residues. Germline V lookup: CDR1 MDHEN, CDR2 SYDVKM. Trimming took 6 bases from V and 11 from J; bases not matched to a gene: 13. CDR3 sequence reads: CASSTLGQGVVSIYF. CDR3 coding DNA: TGTGCCAGCAGCACCCTTGGACAGGGGGTAGTCTCCATATATTTT.

V is TRBV24-1 and J is TRBJ2-1, with 9 positions matching TRBD2. V dropped 5 bases and J dropped 6; count of bases not matched to a gene: 7. The CDR3 spans 15 residues. Germline V gene data show CDR1 as KGHDR and CDR2 as SFDVKD. CDR3 nucleotides: TGTGCCACCAGTGCGGTAGCGGGAGCAGTCAATGAGCAGTTCTTC. It is translated as CATSAVAGAVNEQFF.

The V and J genes are TRBV5-4 and TRBJ2-7; D gene uncertain. Per the germline V gene, CDR1 is SGHNT and CDR2 is YYREEE (reference sequence). The CDR3 length is 15 residues. The ends were cut back, 0 bases at V and 2 bases at J, with 12 bases in the middle. The CDR3 coding sequence is TGTGCCAGCAGCTTGGGAGGTTCGCGGACCTACGAGCAGTACTTC. This gives the protein CASSLGGSRTYEQYF.